This T cell receptor beta chain was retrieved from a study of blood T cell repertoires in COVID-19. Some clones are missing from TCRdb's copy, which holds only in-frame ones; the method was immunoSEQ multiplex PCR. The sample lists about 55,000 clones, about nine tenths occurring once. This clone was counted once. The germline gives CDR1 LNHDA, CDR2 SQIVND (reference sequence). Between the trimmed V and J ends, which lost 3 bases and 0 bases, there was a span of 12 bases. CDR3 length: 16 amino acids. The V and J genes are TRBV19 and TRBJ1-3, with D possibly TRBD1 on 6 matching bases. Sequences were obtained from peripheral blood. The receptor comes from a human donor with active COVID-19. The donor label of this sample is uncertain. Here the CDR3 reads CASSISGASSGNTIYF. CDR3 sequence (DNA): TGTGCCAGTAGTATCTCAGGGGCCTCCTCTGGAAACACCATATATTTT. Using reference TRBV19 and TRBJ1-3 for the parts outside the CDR3, the full variable domain is DGGITQSPKYLFRKEGQNVTLSCEQNLNHDAMYWYRQDPGQGLRLIYYSQIVNDFQKGDIAEGYSVSREKKESFPLTVTSAQKNPTAFYLCASSISGASSGNTIYFGEGSWLTVV.